The present entry profiles one T cell receptor (beta chain) with its context. This specimen belongs to a study of blood T cell repertoires in COVID-19. As for the study in general: Samples taken during acute and convalescent COVID-19 were collected in the United States, Italy and Spain.

Using immunoSEQ multiplex PCR, the repertoire was profiled, and TCRdb retains in-frame clones only, with some absent. Here the sample spans 250,000 to 300,000 clones, 88% being singletons. CDR3 length: 12 residues. Germline V gene data show CDR1 as WSHSY and CDR2 as SAAADI. V was cut by 4 bases and J by 4 bases, with 5 bases left in between. Seattle enrolled patients during active infection and tracked them longitudinally. The source material was peripheral blood. This chain joins TRBV10-2 and TRBJ2-1; D not resolved. The source of this sequence is a woman in her 30s with COVID-19, enrolled during active disease. The CDR3 DNA follows: TGCGCCAGCAGTGTCCGGTACAATGAGCAGTTCTTC. Translating it yields CASSVRYNEQFF.